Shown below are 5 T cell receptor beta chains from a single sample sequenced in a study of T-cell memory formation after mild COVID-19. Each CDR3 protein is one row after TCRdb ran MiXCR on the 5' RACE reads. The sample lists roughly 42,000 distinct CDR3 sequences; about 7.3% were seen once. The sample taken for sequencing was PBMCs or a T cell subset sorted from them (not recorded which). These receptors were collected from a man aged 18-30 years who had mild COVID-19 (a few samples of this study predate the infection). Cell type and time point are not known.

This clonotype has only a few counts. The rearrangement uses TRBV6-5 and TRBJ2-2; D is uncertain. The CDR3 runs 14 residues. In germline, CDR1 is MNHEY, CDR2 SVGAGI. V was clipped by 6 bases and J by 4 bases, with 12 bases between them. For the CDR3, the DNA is TGTGCCAGCAGACCTGGTGGGTCCACCGGGGAGCTGTTTTTT. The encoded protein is CASRPGGSTGELFF.

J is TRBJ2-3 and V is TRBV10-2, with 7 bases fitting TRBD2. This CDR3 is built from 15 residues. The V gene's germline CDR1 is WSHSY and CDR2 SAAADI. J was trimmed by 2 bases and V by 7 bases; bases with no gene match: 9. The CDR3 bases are TGCGCCAGCACAGGCCCAGCGGGGATCACAGATACGCAGTATTTT. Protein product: CASTGPAGITDTQYF.

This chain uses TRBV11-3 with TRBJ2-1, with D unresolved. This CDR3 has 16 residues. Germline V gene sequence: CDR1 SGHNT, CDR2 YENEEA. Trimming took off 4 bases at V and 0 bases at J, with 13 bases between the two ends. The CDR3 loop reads CASSSNLADSYNEQFF. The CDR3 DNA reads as TGTGCCAGCAGCTCAAATCTGGCAGACTCCTACAATGAGCAGTTCTTC.

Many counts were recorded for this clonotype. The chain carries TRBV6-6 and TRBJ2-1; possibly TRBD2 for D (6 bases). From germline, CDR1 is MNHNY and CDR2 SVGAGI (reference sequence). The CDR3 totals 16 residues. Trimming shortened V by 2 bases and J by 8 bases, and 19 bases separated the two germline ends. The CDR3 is CASSYGGFQGWDEQFF. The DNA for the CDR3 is TGTGCCAGCAGTTACGGGGGGTTCCAGGGATGGGATGAGCAGTTCTTC.

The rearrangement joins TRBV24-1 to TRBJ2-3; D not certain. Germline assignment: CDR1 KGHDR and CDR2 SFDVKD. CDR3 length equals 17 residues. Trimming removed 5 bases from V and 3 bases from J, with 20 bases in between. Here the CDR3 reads CATSALGGPLSTDTQYF. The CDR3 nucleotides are TGTGCCACCAGTGCCCTGGGTGGGCCCTTGAGTACAGATACGCAGTATTTT.